Sequencing of this T cell receptor beta chain was carried out in a study of cytomegalovirus exposure and HLA in healthy donors. Study results and limitations: The study flagged about 150 TCR beta chains as cytomegalovirus-associated. An Asian-associated ancestry cluster reportedly showed fewer N-insertions than the roughly 700-donor mean in a later analysis.

PCR employed 60 Vbeta and 13 Jbeta primers. TCRdb's copy holds only in-frame clones and misses some; the assay was immunoSEQ multiplex PCR. Of 150,000 to 250,000 clones listed, around 79% are singletons. Per germline, CDR1 SGHKS and CDR2 YYEKEE (reference sequence). Trimming removed 0 bases from V and 0 bases from J, with 13 bases in between. The CDR3 is 16 residues long. In regard to this clone: The antigen is undetermined.

The chain couples TRBV5-5 to TRBJ2-7; no clear D. This TCR derives from a girl aged 5 to 17 in good health and CMV-seropositive. Material for sequencing was PBMCs. The CDR3 DNA sequence: TGTGCCAGCAGCTTGGACAGTCTGGCCTTCTCCTACGAGCAGTACTTC. Its translation: CASSLDSLAFSYEQYF. The full variable domain, its missing parts supplied by reference TRBV5-5 and TRBJ2-7, is DAGVTQSPTHLIKTRGQQVTLRCSPISGHKSVSWYQQVLGQGPQFIFQYYEKEERGRGNFPDRFSARQFPNYSSELNVNALLLGDSALYLCASSLDSLAFSYEQYFGPGTRLTVT.